This T cell receptor beta chain comes out of a study of blood T cell repertoires in COVID-19. Trimming removed 5 bases from V and 4 bases from J, with 11 bases in between. The CDR3 length is 13 residues. Assay used: immunoSEQ multiplex PCR; TCRdb lists only in-frame clones, some missing. The table has almost 400,000 clones, 70% to 90% seen once. The gene calls are TRBV12-3 or TRBV12-4 and TRBJ1-2; D gene ambiguous. The receptor was isolated from a woman in her sixties with COVID-19, enrolled during active disease. Sequenced input: peripheral blood. The CDR3 protein is CASSIGIIYGYTF. CDR3 nucleotide sequence: TGTGCCAGCAGTATCGGGATCATCTATGGCTACACCTTC.